The next 2 T cell receptor beta chains were all read from a single sample in a study of T cells in Graves' hyperthyroidism and ophthalmopathy. Researchers amplified the TCR beta CDR3 regions from RNA transcripts. HTBI primers were the set used in a first-round RT-PCR of the TCR CDR3. Each CDR3 protein gets one entry after TCRdb re-called the multiplex PCR reads with MiXCR. The profile shows roughly 180,000 distinct CDR3 sequences, over 7.5% of them singletons. The specimen sequenced was blood. The receptors stem from a woman between 18 and 29 years old with Graves' hyperthyroidism that later progressed to Graves' ophthalmopathy.

A few counts support this clonotype. V and J are TRBV18 and TRBJ2-7; 7 bases line up with TRBD1. J gave up 1 base and V 3 bases, and 3 bases lay outside the gene matches. This CDR3 region has 14 residues. Germline V gives CDR1 KGHSH, CDR2 LQKENI. CDR3 coding DNA: TGTGCCAGCTCACCCGGGACAGCTTCCTACGAGCAGTACTTC. This translates into CASSPGTASYEQYF.

Many counts were recorded for this clonotype. The chain couples TRBV7-9 to TRBJ2-7; tentatively, D is TRBD1 (6 bases). Germline V gives CDR1 SEHNR, CDR2 FQNEAQ (reference sequence). Trimming shortened V by 5 bases and J by 5 bases, and 13 bases separated the two germline ends. The CDR3 has 13 amino acids. CDR3 bases: TGTGCCAGCAGCCGAGCCCAGGGGCACGAGCAGTACTTC. Translating it yields CASSRAQGHEQYF.